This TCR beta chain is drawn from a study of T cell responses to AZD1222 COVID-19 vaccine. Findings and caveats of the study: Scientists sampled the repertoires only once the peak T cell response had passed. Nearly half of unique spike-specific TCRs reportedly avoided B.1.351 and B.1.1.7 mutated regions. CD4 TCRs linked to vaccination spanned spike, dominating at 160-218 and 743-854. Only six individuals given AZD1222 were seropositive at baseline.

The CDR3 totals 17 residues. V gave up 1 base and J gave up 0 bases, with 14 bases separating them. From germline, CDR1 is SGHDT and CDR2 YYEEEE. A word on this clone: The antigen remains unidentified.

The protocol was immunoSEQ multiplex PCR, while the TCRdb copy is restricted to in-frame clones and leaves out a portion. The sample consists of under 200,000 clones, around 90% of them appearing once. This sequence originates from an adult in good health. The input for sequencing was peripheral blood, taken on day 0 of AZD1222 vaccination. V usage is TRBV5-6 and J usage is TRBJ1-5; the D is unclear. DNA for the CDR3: TGTGCCAGCAGCTTGTGGTCGGCAGGCCTTAGCAATCAGCCCCAGCATTTT. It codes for CASSLWSAGLSNQPQHF.